Following are 3 T cell receptor beta chains from one sample sequenced in a study of regulatory T cells in long-lasting Graves disease. Time point in this sample: newly diagnosed GD, antithyroid drugs for less than 3 months. Making the TCR library involved RNA that had been extracted from PBMCs. Arm-PCR with iRepertoire HTBI primers amplified the CDR3 regions for these TCR beta libraries. TCRdb re-called the multiplex PCR reads through MiXCR, storing one row per CDR3 protein. The sample holds a few hundred thousand distinct CDR3 sequences, over 12% seen once. Separately, the same data were catalogued under a study of T cells in Graves' hyperthyroidism and ophthalmopathy.

This specimen consisted of peripheral blood mononuclear cells (PBMCs), obtained at new diagnosis, from a patient treated with antithyroid drugs. The receptors were gathered from a woman between 35 and 50 years old with Graves disease.

The V gene is TRBV6-5, the J gene TRBJ2-7, with 7 bases fitting TRBD1. The CDR3 spans 17 residues. The ends lost 2 bases at V and 3 bases at J; junction bases unmatched: 13. Germline values: CDR1 MNHEY, CDR2 SVGAGI. The CDR3, as DNA: TGTGCCAGCAGTTACAAGGGGTCTGACACAGGGGACTACGAGCAGTACTTC. Residues: CASSYKGSDTGDYEQYF.

DNA of the CDR3: TGTGCCAGTAGTATAGATCAAGGGTACTACGAGCAGTACTTC. Its protein product is CASSIDQGYYEQYF. The chain has TRBV19 and TRBJ2-7; D is undetermined. With 0 bases removed from V and 3 bases from J, the gap between germline ends came to 9 bases. This CDR3 spans 14 amino acids. In germline, CDR1 is LNHDA, CDR2 SQIVND (reference sequence).

This chain connects TRBV9 to TRBJ1-1; TRBD1 aligns across 8 bases. J lost 2 bases, V lost 5 bases, and 5 bases had no gene match. This CDR3 is 14 amino acids long. In germline, CDR1 is SGDLS, CDR2 YYNGEE. The CDR3 is CASRGTGDNTEAFF. CDR3 nucleotide sequence: TGTGCCAGCAGAGGGACAGGCGATAACACTGAAGCTTTCTTT.